A selection of T cell receptor beta chains follows, all from one sample in a study of T cells in Graves' hyperthyroidism and ophthalmopathy. Via MiXCR, TCRdb re-called the multiplex PCR reads, giving one row per CDR3 protein. Here the sample spans about 290,000 distinct CDR3 sequences, 13% being singletons. Material for sequencing was blood. The receptors were gathered from a young woman with Graves' hyperthyroidism that later progressed to Graves' ophthalmopathy. CDR3s include the opening cysteine and the closing phenylalanine or tryptophan. D genes are given only for firm matches. Where a row states a size, it is once, few, many or the class of an expanded clone; other rows omit it.

16 | TRBJ2-1 | TRBV7-8 | many | TRBD2 | CASSLGTSGGYNEQFF | TGTGCCAGCAGCCTAGGGACTAGCGGGGGATACAATGAGCAGTTCTTC
16 | TRBJ1-1 | TRBV7-9 | NA | TRBD1 | CASRPSRGRGNTEAFF | TGTGCCAGCAGGCCAAGCAGGGGGCGAGGGAACACTGAAGCTTTCTTT
13 | TRBJ1-6 | TRBV19 | NA | NA | CASSHDWDSPLHF | TGTGCCAGTAGCCATGACTGGGATTCACCCCTCCACTTT
14 | TRBJ2-2 | TRBV7-9 | NA | TRBD1 | CASRRDRGGGELFF | TGTGCCAGCAGGAGGGACAGGGGTGGCGGGGAGCTGTTTTTT
13 | TRBJ2-2 | TRBV28 | NA | NA | CASSPGKTGELFF | TGTGCCAGCAGTCCCGGGAAGACCGGGGAGCTGTTTTTT
16 | TRBJ2-5 | TRBV4-2 | many | NA | CASSPTGESYQETQYF | TGTGCCAGCAGTCCGACAGGCGAATCCTACCAAGAGACCCAGTACTTC
12 | TRBJ1-5 | TRBV30 | many | NA | CAWSRPAQPQHF | TGTGCCTGGAGTCGGCCAGCCCAGCCCCAGCATTTT
15 | TRBJ2-7 | TRBV10-3 | many | TRBD2 | CAIRPTSGRVDEQYF | TGTGCCATCAGACCGACTAGCGGGAGGGTCGACGAGCAGTACTTC
17 | TRBJ2-1 | TRBV20-1 | many | TRBD2 | CSAGPRDSGGSYNEQFF | TGCAGTGCCGGACCCAGAGACTCGGGGGGGTCCTACAATGAGCAGTTCTTC
16 | TRBJ2-1 | TRBV20-1 | NA | TRBD2 | CSARGGLAGQYNEQFF | TGCAGTGCTAGGGGTGGACTAGCGGGACAGTACAATGAGCAGTTCTTC